This T cell receptor (beta chain) was identified during a study of T cells in localized non-small cell lung cancer. The data were produced by immunoSEQ multiplex PCR, yet TCRdb's version contains in-frame clones alone and is incomplete. The repertoire holds about 22,000 clones, 80% to 90% seen once, with over 20% in the top ten. Germline CDR1 is WSHSY and CDR2 is SAAADI. Trimming at V came to 4 bases and at J to 2 bases, leaving 5 bases not matched to a gene. CDR3 size: 15 residues. The sample here was PBMCs, taken before any cancer treatment. V is TRBV10-2 and J is TRBJ2-3, with TRBD1 matching 8 bases. This clonotype was sampled from a man between 40 and 69 years old with stage II squamous cell lung carcinoma. The CDR3 nucleotides are TGCGCCAGCAGTGTGGGACAGGATTACACAGATACGCAGTATTTT. It yields the protein CASSVGQDYTDTQYF.